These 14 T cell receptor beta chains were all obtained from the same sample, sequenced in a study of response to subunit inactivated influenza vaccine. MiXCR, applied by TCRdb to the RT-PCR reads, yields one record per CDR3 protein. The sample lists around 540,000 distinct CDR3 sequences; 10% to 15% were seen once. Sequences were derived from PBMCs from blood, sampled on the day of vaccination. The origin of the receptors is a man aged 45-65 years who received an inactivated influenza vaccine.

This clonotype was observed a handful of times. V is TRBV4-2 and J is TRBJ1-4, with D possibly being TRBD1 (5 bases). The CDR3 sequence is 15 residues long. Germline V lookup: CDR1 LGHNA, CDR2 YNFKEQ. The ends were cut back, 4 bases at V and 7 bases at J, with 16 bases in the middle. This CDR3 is CASSPLPGGGEKLFF. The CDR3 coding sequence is TGTGCCAGCAGCCCTCTCCCCGGGGGGGGTGAAAAACTGTTTTTT.

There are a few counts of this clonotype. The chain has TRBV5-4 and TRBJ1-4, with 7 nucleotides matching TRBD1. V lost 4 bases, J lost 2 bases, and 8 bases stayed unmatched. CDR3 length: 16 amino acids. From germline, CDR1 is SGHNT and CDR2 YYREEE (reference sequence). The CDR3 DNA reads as TGTGCCAGCAGCCCGAATAGGGGGCATACTAATGAAAAACTGTTTTTT. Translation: CASSPNRGHTNEKLFF.

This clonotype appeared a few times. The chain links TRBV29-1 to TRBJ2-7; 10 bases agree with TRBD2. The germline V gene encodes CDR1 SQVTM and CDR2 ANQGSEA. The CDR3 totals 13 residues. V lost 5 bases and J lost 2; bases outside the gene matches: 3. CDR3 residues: CSVQAGGPYEQYF. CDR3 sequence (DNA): TGCAGCGTTCAAGCGGGAGGGCCCTACGAGCAGTACTTC.

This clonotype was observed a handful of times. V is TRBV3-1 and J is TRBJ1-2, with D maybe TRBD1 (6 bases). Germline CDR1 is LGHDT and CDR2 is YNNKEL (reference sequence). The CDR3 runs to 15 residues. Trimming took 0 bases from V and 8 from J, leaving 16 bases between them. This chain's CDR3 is CASSQEPRGTAGYTF. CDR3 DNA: TGTGCCAGCAGCCAAGAACCCAGGGGAACGGCCGGCTACACCTTC. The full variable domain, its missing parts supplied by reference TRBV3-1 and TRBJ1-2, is DTAVSQTPKYLVTQMGNDKSIKCEQNLGHDTMYWYKQDSKKFLKIMFSYNNKELIINETVPNRFSPKSPDKAHLNLHINSLELGDSAVYFCASSQEPRGTAGYTFGSGTRLTVV.

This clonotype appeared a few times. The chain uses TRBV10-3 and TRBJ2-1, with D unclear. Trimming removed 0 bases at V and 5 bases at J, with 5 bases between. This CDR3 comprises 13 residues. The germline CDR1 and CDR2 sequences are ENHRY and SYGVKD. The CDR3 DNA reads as TGTGCCATCAGTGAGTCGTTCCACAATGAGCAGTTCTTC. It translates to CAISESFHNEQFF.

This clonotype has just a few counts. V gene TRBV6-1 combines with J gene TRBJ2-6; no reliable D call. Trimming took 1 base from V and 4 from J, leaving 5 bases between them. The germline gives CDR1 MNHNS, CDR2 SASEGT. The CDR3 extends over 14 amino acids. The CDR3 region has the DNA TGTGCCAGCAGTGAAGGGGTGGGGGCCAACGTCCTGACTTTC. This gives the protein CASSEGVGANVLTF.

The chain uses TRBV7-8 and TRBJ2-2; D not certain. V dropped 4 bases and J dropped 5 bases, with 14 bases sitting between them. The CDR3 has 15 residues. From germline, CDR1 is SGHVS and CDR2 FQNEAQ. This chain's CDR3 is CASSSRMGRTGELFF. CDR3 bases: TGTGCCAGCAGCTCTCGGATGGGTAGGACCGGGGAGCTGTTTTTT.

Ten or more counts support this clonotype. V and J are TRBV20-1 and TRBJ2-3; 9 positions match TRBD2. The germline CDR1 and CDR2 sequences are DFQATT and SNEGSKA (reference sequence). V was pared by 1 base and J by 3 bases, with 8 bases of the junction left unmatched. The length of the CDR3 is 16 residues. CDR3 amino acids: CSARGGRAETTDTQYF. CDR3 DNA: TGCAGTGCTAGAGGCGGGAGGGCCGAAACAACAGATACGCAGTATTTT.

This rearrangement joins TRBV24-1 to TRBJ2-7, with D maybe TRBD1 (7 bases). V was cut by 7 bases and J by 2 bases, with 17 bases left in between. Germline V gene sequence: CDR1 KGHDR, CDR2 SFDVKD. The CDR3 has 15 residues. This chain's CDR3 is CATSDTGDFPYEQYF. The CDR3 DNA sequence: TGTGCCACCAGCGACACAGGGGACTTTCCCTACGAGCAGTACTTC.

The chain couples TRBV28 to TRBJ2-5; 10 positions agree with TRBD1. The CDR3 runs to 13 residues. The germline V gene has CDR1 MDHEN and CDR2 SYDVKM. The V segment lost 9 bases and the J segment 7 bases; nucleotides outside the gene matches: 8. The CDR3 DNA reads TGTGCCAGTCTGACGGGACAGGGGCGGACCCAGTACTTC. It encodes CASLTGQGRTQYF.

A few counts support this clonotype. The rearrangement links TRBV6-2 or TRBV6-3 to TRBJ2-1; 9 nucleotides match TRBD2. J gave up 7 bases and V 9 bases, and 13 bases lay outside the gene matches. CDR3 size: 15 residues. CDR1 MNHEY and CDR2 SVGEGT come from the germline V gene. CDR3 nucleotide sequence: TGTGCCAGTGCCCGAGAGGCGGGAGGGCCGAATGAGCAGTTCTTC. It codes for CASAREAGGPNEQFF.

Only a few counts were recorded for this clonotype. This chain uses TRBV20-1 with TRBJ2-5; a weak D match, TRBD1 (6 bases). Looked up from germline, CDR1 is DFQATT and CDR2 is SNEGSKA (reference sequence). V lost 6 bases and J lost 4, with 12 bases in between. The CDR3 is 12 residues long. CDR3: CSAPQGLETQYF. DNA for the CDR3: TGCAGTGCACCACAGGGTCTAGAGACCCAGTACTTC.

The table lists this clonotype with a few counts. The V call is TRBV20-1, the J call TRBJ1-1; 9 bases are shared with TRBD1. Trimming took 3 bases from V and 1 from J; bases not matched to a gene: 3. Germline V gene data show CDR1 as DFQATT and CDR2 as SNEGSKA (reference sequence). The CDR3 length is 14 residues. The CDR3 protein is CSARKGQGNTEAFF. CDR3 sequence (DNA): TGCAGTGCTAGGAAGGGACAGGGGAACACTGAAGCTTTCTTT.

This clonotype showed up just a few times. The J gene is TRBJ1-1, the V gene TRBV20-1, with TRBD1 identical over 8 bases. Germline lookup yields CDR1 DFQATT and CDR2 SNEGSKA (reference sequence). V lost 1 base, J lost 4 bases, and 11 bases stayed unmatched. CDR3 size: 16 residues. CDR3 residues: CSARGTGRGFFTEAFF. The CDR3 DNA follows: TGCAGTGCTAGAGGGACAGGGCGGGGGTTCTTCACTGAAGCTTTCTTT.